Described below is a single T cell receptor (beta chain) sequence and its context. A much larger clone differs by one base, so this may be a read error. The time point is: persistent/refractory GD, antithyroid drugs over 5 years with positive TRAb. PBMC-derived RNA was used for the TCR library. This sample stems from a study of regulatory T cells in long-lasting Graves disease. Arm-PCR with iRepertoire HTBI primers amplified the CDR3 regions for these TCR beta libraries. Original data processing: Identified segments across samples numbered roughly 62 TRBV and around 13 TRBJ. MiXCR, run by TCRdb on the multiplex PCR reads, gives a single entry per CDR3 protein. TCRdb's processing, not the authors' own work, is the source of the V and J calls. The sample comprises under 350,000 distinct CDR3 sequences, roughly a fifth of which are singletons, and around three fifths rests with the top ten. Germline V gene lookup returns CDR1 SGHTA and CDR2 FQGTGA. The CDR3 consists of 15 residues.

The clonotype originates from a female donor with Graves disease. V gene TRBV7-3 combines with J gene TRBJ2-5; 9 bases line up with TRBD2. The sequences come from peripheral blood mononuclear cells (PBMCs), collected when the disease was refractory, from a patient treated with antithyroid drugs. The DNA for the CDR3 is TGTACCAGCAGCCCGGGCGTAGCGGGAGTAGAGACCCAGTACTTC. Translated, it gives CTSSPGVAGVETQYF.